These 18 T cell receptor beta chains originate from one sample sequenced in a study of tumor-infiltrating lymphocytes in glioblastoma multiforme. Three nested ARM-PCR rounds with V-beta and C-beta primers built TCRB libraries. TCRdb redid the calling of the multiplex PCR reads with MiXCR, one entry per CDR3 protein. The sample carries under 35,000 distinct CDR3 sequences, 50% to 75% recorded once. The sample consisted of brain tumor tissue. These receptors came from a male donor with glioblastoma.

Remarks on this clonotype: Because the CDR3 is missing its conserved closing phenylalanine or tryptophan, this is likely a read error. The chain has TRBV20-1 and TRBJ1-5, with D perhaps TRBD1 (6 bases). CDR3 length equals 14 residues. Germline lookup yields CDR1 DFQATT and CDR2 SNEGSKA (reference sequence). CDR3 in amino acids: CSAAGDMGNQPQHS. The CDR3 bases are TGCAGTGCAGCAGGGGATATGGGCAACCAGCCCCAGCATTCT.

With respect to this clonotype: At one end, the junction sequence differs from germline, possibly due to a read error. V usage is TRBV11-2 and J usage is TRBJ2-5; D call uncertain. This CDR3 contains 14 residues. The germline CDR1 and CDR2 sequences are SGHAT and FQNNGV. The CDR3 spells CASSLGYSQEIQYF. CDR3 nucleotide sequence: TGCGCCAGCAGCTTGGGGTATTCCCAAGAGATCCAGTACTTC. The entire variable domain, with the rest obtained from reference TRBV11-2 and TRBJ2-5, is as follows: EAGVAQSPRYKIIEKRQSVAFWCNPISGHATLYWYQQILGQGPKLLIQFQNNGVVDDSQLPKDRFSAERLKGVDSTLKIQPAKLEDSAVYLCASSLGYSQEIQYFGPGTRLLVL.

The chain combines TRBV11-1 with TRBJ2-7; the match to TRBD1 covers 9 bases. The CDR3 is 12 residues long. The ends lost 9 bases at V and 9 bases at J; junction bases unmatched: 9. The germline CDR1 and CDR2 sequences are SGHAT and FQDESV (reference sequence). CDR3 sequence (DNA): TGTGCCAGTAGCGGACAGGGGCGTGGGCAGTACTTC. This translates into CASSGQGRGQYF.

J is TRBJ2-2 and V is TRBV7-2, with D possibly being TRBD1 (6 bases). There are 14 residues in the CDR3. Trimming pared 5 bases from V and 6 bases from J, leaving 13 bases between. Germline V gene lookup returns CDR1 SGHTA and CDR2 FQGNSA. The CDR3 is CASSHRQVAGELFF. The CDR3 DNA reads TGTGCCAGCAGCCACCGACAGGTGGCCGGGGAGCTGTTTTTT.

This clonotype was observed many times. In DNA, the CDR3 is TGTGCCAGCAGCTTTAGAAGCGGGAGTTCCTACAATGAGCAGTTCTTC. This codes for CASSFRSGSSYNEQFF. The rearrangement joins TRBV7-8 to TRBJ2-1, with 8 bases fitting TRBD2. The germline CDR1 and CDR2 sequences are SGHVS and FQNEAQ. V dropped 3 bases and J dropped 1; count of bases not matched to a gene: 5. The CDR3 has 16 residues.

DNA of the CDR3: TGTGCCAGCAGCTTCTCTAGCGGGATTAGCGTCGAGGAGCTGTTTTTT. It codes for CASSFSSGISVEELFF. This sequence joins TRBV5-6 and TRBJ2-2; 9 bases fit TRBD2. Germline values: CDR1 SGHDT, CDR2 YYEEEE. The CDR3 runs to 16 residues. V shed 2 bases and J 10 bases; nucleotides not matched to a gene: 12.

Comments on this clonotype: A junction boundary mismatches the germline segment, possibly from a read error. The CDR3, as DNA: TGTGCCATCTGTGAGTCTGCACAGGGAAACACCATATATTTT. It translates to CAICESAQGNTIYF. The chain combines TRBV10-3 with TRBJ1-3, with D hard to call. Germline V gene sequence: CDR1 ENHRY, CDR2 SYGVKD. The CDR3 extends over 14 amino acids.

CDR3 DNA: TGTGCCAGCAGTCCCCAACAACGATGGGGGGGTGAAGCTTTCTTT. Protein product: CASSPQQRWGGEAFF. J is TRBJ1-1 and V is TRBV12-3 or TRBV12-4, with a weak D call TRBD1 (5 bases). The CDR3 has 15 amino acids. V gave up 5 bases and J gave up 7 bases, with 20 bases separating them.

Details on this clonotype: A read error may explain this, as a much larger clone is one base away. CDR3 in DNA: TGTGCCAGCACGACCAAAAGCCCCTACAATGAGCAGTTCTTC. Translating it yields CASTTKSPYNEQFF. The rearrangement joins TRBV28 to TRBJ2-1; no reliable D call. Germline CDR1 reads MDHEN; CDR2 reads SYDVKM. Deletions cut 7 bases from V and 2 bases from J, with 12 bases between. This CDR3 is 14 amino acids long.

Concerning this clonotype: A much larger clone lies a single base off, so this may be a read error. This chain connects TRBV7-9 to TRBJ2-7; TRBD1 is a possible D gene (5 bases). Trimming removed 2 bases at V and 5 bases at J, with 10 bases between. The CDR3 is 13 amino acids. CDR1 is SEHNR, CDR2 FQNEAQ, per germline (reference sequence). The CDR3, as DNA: TGTGCCAGCAGCTTACAGGGCCTCAACGAGCAGTACTTC. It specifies CASSLQGLNEQYF.

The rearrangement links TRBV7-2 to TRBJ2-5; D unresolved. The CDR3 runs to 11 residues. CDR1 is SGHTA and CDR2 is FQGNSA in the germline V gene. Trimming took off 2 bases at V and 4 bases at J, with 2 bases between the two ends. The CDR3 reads CASSLLETQYF. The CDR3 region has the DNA TGTGCCAGCAGCTTACTAGAGACCCAGTACTTC.

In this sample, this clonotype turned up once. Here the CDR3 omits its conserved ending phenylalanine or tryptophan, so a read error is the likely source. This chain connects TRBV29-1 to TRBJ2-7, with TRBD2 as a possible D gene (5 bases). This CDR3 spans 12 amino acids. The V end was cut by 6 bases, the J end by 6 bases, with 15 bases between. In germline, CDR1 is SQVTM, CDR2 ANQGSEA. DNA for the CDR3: TGCAGCGTCCAGGACTCAAACCTCGAGCAGTACTTA. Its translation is CSVQDSNLEQYL.

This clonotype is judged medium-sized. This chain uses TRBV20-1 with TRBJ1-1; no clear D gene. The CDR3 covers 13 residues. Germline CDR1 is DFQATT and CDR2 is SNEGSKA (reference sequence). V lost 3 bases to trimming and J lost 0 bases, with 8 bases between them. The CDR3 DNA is TGCAGTGCTAGCACCAGCCTGAACACTGAAGCTTTCTTT. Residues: CSASTSLNTEAFF.

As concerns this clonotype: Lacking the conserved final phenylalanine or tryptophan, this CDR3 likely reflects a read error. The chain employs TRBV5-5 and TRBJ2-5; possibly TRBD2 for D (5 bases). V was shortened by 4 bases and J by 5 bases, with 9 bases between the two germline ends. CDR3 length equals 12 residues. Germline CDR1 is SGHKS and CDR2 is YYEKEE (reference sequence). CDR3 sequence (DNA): TGTGCCAGCAGCATGGGGAGCGAGACCCAGTACTCC. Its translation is CASSMGSETQYS.

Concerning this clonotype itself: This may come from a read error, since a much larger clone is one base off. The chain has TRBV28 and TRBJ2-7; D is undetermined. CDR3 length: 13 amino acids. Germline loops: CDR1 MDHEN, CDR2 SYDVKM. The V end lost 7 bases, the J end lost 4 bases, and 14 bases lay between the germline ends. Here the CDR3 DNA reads TGTGCCAGCAATAGGGTGTTACAATACGAGCAGTACTTC. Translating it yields CASNRVLQYEQYF.

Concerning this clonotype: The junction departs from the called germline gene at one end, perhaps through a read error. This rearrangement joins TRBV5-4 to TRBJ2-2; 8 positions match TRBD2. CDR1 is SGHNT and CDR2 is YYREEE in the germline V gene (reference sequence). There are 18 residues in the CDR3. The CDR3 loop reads CASSRDHPGRGNTGELSF. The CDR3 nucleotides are TGTGCCAGCAGCAGGGACCACCCCGGGAGGGGGAACACCGGGGAGCTGTCTTTT.

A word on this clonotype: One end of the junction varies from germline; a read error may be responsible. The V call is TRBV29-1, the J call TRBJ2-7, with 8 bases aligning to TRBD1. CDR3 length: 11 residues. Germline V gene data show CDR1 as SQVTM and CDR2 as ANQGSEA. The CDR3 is CSVEGQGAQYF. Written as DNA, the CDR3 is TGCAGCGTCGAAGGGCAGGGGGCGCAGTACTTC.

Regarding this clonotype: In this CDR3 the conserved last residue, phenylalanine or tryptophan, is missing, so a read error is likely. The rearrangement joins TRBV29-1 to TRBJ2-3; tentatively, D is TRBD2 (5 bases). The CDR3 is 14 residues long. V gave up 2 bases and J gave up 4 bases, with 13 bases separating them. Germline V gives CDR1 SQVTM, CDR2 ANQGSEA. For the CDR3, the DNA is TGCAGCGTTGAAAAGGAACTAGGGTCAGATACGCAGTATTAT. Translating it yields CSVEKELGSDTQYY.